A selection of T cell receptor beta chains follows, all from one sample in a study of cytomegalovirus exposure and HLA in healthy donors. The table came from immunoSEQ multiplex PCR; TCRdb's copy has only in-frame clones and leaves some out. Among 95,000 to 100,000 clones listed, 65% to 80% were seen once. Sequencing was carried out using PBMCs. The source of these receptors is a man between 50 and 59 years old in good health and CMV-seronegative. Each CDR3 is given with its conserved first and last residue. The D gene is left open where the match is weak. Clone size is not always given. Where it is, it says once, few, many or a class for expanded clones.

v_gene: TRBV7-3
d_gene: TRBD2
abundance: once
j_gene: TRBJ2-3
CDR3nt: TGTGCCAGCAGCTTAATCCCTGGACTAGCGGGAGGACTTGATACGCAGTATTTT
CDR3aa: CASSLIPGLAGGLDTQYF

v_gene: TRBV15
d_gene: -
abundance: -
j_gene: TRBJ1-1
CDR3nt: TGTGCCACCAGCAGAAAGCAGACTAGCGCTGAAGCTTTCTTT
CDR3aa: CATSRKQTSAEAFF

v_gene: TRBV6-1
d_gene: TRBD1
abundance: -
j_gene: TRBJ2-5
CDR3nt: TGTGCCAGCAGTGCCGGGACAGGGGGCGGGGGGACCCAGTACTTC
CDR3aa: CASSAGTGGGGTQYF

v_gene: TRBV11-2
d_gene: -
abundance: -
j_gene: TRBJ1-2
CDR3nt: TGTGCCAGCAGCCCACTCGACAAGGGGGGGGATGGCTACACCTTC
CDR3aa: CASSPLDKGGDGYTF

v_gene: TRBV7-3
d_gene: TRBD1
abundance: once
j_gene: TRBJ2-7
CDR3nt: TGTGCCAGCAGCTCCGGGACAGGGACCTACGAGCAGTACTTC
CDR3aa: CASSSGTGTYEQYF

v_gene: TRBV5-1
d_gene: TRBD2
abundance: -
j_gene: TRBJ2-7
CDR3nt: TGCGCCAGCAGCTTGGGGCGGGGGGAGGACGAGCAGTACTTC
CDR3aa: CASSLGRGEDEQYF

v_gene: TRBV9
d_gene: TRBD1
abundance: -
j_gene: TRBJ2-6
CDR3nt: TGTGCCAGCAGCCGACAGGGCTCTGGGGCCAACGTCCTGACTTTC
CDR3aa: CASSRQGSGANVLTF

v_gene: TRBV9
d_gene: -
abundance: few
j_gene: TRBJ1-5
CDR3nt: TGTGCCAGCAGTTCAGGGGTCGGTCAGCCCCAGCATTTT
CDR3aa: CASSSGVGQPQHF

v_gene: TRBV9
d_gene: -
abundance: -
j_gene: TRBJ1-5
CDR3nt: TGTGCCAGCAGCGTAACAGGGAATCAGCCCCAGCATTTT
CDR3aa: CASSVTGNQPQHF

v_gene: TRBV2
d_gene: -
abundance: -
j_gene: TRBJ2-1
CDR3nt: TGTGCCAGCAGTGAATGGCAGGGAATCTACAATGAGCAGTTCTTC
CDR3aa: CASSEWQGIYNEQFF

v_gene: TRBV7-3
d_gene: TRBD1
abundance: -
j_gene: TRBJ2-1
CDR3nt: TGTGCCAGCAGCCGTGTGGGGGCGGGACAGGGGTTTTATGAGCAGTTCTTC
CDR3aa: CASSRVGAGQGFYEQFF

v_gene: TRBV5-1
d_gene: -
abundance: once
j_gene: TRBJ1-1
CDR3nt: TGCGCCAGCAGCTTGCGGGGGGGTGCCACTGAAGCTTTCTTT
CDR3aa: CASSLRGGATEAFF

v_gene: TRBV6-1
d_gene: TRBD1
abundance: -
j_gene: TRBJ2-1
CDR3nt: TGTGCCAGCAGTTCCCGGGACAGGGTTGCCGATGAGCAGTTCTTC
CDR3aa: CASSSRDRVADEQFF

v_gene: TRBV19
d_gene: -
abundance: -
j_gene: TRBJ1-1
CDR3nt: TGTGCCAGTAGTATCCCGGGGTTCGACACTGAAGCTTTCTTT
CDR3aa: CASSIPGFDTEAFF

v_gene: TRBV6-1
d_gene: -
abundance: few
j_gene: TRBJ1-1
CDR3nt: TGTGCCAGCCCTAAAAGCCTCGGACAGAATAATGAAGCTTTCTTT
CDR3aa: CASPKSLGQNNEAFF

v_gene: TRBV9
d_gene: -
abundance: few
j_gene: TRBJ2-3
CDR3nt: TGTGCCAGCAGCGTAGCGGATACGCAGTATTTT
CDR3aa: CASSVADTQYF

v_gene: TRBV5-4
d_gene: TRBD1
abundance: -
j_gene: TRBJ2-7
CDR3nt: TGTGCCAGCAGCAGGGACAGTCGGTCGTCCTACGAGCAGTACTTC
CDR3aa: CASSRDSRSSYEQYF

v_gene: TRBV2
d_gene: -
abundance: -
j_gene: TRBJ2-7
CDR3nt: TGTGCCACCCGGCCTACCGGGAGCTACGAGCAGTACTTC
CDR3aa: CATRPTGSYEQYF

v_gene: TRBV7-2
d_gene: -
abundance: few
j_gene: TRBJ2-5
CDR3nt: TGTGCCAGCAGCTTAGGTATCTCTTCAGAGACCCAGTACTTC
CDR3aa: CASSLGISSETQYF

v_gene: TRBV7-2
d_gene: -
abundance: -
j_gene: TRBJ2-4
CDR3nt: TGTGCCAGCAGCTTAGGGGGCCGGGGGGCCAAAAACATTCAGTACTTC
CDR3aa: CASSLGGRGAKNIQYF

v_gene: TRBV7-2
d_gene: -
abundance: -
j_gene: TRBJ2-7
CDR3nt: TGTGCCAGCAGCCCCCCGGGGTACTACGAGCAGTACTTC
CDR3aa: CASSPPGYYEQYF

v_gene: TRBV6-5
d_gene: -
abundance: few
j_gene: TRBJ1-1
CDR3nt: TGTGCCAGCAGTTCACTCTCGGAACCGGGACATAGGGGAGCTTTCTTT
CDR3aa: CASSSLSEPGHRGAFF

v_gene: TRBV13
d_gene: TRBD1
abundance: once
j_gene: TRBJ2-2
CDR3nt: TGTGCCAGCAGCGCATCGGACAGGGACACCGGGGAGCTGTTTTTT
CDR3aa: CASSASDRDTGELFF

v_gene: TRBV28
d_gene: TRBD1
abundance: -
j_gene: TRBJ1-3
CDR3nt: TGTGCCAGCAATGAACCGGGACAGGGGTACGGAAACACCATATATTTT
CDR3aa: CASNEPGQGYGNTIYF

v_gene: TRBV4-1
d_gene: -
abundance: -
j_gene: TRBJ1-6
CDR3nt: TGCGCCAGCAGCCAAGGGAGCCGAACTTATAATTCACCCCTCCACTTT
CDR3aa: CASSQGSRTYNSPLHF

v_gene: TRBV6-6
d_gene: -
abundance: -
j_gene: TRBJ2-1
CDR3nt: TGTGCCAGCAGTGGGGAGGAGGCTGAGCAGTTCTTC
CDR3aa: CASSGEEAEQFF

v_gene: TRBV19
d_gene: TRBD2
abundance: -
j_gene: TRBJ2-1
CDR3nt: TGTGCCAGTAGCCAAGTAGCGGGAGGGCCCGATGAGCAGTTCTTC
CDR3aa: CASSQVAGGPDEQFF

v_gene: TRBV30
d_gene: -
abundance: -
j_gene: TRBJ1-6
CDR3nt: TGTGCCTGTCTACACGGGGGTTTTTCACCCCTCCACTTT
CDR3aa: CACLHGGFSPLHF

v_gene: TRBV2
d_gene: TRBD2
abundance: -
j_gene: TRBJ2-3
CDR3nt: TGTGCCAGCAGGAGACTAGCGGGAGGGGGAACAGATACGCAGTATTTT
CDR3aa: CASRRLAGGGTDTQYF

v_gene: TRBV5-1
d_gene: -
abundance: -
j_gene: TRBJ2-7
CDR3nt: TGCGCCAGCAGCTTGAACTACTACGAGCAGTACTTC
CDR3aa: CASSLNYYEQYF

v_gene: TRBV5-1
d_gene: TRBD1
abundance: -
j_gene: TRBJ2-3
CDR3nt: TGCGCCAGCAGCCGTGGTACGGGGACAGGGGGCCTAGATACGCAGTATTTT
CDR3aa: CASSRGTGTGGLDTQYF

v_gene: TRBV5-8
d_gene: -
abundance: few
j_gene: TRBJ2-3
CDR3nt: TGTGCCAGCAGCCCGCCTCCCCAGGCCTTAAAGCGAGGGGATACGCAGTATTTT
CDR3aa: CASSPPPQALKRGDTQYF

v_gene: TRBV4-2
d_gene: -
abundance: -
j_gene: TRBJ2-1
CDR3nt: TGTGCCAGCAGCCGGGGCGGCTCCTACAATGAGCAGTTCTTC
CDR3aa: CASSRGGSYNEQFF

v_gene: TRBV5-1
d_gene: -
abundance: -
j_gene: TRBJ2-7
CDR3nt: TGTGCCAGCAGCTTGTTGGGGGCGTCCTACGAGCAGTACTTC
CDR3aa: CASSLLGASYEQYF

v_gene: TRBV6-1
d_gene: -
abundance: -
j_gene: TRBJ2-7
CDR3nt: TGTGCCAGCGGAGGTCCTTTGGACAGCTCCTACGAGCAGTACTTC
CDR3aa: CASGGPLDSSYEQYF

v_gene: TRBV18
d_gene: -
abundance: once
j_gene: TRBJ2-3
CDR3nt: TGTGCCAGCTCACCAGCAGGAGGGGTCGGCACAGATACGCAGTATTTT
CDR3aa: CASSPAGGVGTDTQYF

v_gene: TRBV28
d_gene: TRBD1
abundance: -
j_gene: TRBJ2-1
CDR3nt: TGTGCCAGCAGTCTATCGGGACAGGGGGTTACTCATGAGCAGTTCTTC
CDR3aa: CASSLSGQGVTHEQFF

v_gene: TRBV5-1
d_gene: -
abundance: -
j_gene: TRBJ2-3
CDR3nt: TGCGCCAGCAGCTTGGACGCCTACACAGATACGCAGTATTTT
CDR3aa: CASSLDAYTDTQYF

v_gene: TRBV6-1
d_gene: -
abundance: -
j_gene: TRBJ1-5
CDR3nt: TGTGCCAGCAGTTTTGGCAGAACCAATCAGCCCCAGCATTTT
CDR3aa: CASSFGRTNQPQHF

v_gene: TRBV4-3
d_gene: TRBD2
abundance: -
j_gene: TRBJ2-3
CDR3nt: TGCGCCAGCAGCCATTCCACTAGCGGGAGAAGACGGAGCACAGATACGCAGTATTTT
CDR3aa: CASSHSTSGRRRSTDTQYF

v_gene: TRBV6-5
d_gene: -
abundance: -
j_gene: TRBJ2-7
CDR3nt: TGTGCCAGCAGCCGGGAAACGGGATCCTACGAGCAGTACTTC
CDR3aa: CASSRETGSYEQYF

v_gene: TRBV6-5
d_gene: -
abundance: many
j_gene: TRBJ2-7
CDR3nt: TGTGCCAGCACCCTACGCGCGCTTACCACCTACGAGCAGTACTTC
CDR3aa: CASTLRALTTYEQYF

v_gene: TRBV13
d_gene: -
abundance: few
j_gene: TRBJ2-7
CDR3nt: TGTGCCAGCAGTCGAGGACTGACCTACGAGCAGTACTTC
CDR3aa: CASSRGLTYEQYF

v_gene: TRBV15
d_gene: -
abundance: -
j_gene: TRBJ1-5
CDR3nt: TGTGCCACCCAAGACTTTTATAGCAATCAGCCCCAGCATTTT
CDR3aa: CATQDFYSNQPQHF

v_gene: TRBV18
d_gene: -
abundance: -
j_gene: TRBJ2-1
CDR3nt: TGTGCCAGCTCAGAGCGAAGTATGGGGCAGAATGAGCAGTTCTTC
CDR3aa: CASSERSMGQNEQFF

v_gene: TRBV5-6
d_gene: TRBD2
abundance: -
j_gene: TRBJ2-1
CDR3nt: TGTGCCAGCAGCTTGAGGCTAGCGGGGGGGGGTAGCTCCTACAATGAGCAGTTCTTC
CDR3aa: CASSLRLAGGGSSYNEQFF

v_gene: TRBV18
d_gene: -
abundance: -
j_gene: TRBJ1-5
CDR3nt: TGTGCCAGCTCACCCGGAACAGGCAATAGCAATCAGCCCCAGCATTTT
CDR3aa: CASSPGTGNSNQPQHF

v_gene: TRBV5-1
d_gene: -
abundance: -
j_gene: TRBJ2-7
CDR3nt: TGCGCCAGCAGCTTGGTAGCCGGATCCTACGAGCAGTACTTC
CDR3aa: CASSLVAGSYEQYF

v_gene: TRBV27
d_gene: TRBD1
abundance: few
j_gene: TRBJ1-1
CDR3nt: TGTGCCAGCAGCGATACAGGGGCTGAAGCTTTCTTT
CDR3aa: CASSDTGAEAFF

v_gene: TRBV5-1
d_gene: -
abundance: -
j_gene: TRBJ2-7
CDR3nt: TGCGCCAGCAGCTTGAAGCTTACGCAGGGGTATGTTTACGAGCAGTACTTC
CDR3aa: CASSLKLTQGYVYEQYF